In this sample, the clone carrying this TCR beta chain turned up many times. Its antigen is as yet unknown. The record originates from a study of T-cell reconstitution after alpha-beta-depleted transplantation in children. Study-wide results and limits: Roughly two months post-transplant, alpha-beta T cells reportedly originated from several hundred graft clones that had expanded.

Unique molecular identifiers were used in preparing the TCRbeta library. One entry per CDR3 protein, called by TCRdb with MiXCR from the PCR reads. The sample carries 200,000 to 250,000 distinct CDR3 sequences, roughly 7% recorded once. Germline CDR1 reads MDHEN; CDR2 reads SYDVKM. CDR3 size: 13 residues. Trimming removed 6 bases from V and 4 bases from J; junction bases left unmatched: 5. The receptor was derived from a boy aged 2 to 10 with acute lymphoblastic leukemia, due to receive a stem cell transplant. Sequencing used PBMCs, obtained before TCRalphabeta/CD19-depleted stem cell transplant. The rearrangement uses TRBV28 and TRBJ1-2; 7 nucleotides match TRBD1. Here the CDR3 DNA reads TGTGCCAGCAGCTTCGACAGGGCCTATGGCTACACCTTC. It is translated as CASSFDRAYGYTF.